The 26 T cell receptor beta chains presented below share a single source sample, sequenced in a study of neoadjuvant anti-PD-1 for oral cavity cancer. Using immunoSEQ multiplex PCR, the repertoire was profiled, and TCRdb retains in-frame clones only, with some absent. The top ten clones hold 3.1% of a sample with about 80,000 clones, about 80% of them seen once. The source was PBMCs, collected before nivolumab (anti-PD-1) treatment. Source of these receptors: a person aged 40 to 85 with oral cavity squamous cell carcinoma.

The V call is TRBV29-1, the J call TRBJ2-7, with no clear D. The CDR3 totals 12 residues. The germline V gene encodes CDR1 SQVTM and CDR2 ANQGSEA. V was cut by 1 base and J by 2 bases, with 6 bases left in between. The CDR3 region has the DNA TGCAGCGTTGAAGGCCTCACCTACGAGCAGTACTTC. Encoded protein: CSVEGLTYEQYF.

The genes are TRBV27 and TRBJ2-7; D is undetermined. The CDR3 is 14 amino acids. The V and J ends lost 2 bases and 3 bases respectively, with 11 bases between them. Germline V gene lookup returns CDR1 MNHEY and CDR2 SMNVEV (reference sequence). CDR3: CASSLSPVNYEQYF. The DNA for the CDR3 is TGTGCCAGCAGTTTAAGCCCCGTTAACTACGAGCAGTACTTC.

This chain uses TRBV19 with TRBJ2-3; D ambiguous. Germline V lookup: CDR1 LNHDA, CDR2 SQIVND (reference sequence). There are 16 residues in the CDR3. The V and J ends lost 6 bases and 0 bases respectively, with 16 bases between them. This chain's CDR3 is CASSSPTASSTDTQYF. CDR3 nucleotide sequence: TGTGCCAGTAGCTCCCCCACGGCAAGTAGCACAGATACGCAGTATTTT.

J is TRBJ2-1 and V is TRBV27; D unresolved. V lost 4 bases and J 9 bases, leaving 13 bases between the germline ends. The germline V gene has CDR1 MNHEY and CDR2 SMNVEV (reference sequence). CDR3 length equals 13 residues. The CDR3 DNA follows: TGTGCCAGCAGTTACTCGTTTTCATCTGAGCAGTTCTTC. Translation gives CASSYSFSSEQFF.

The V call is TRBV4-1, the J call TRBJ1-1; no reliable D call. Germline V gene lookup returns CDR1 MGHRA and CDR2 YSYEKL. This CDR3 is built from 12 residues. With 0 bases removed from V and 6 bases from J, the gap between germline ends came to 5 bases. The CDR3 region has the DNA TGCGCCAGCAGCCAAGATCTGTCTGAAGCTTTCTTT. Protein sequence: CASSQDLSEAFF.

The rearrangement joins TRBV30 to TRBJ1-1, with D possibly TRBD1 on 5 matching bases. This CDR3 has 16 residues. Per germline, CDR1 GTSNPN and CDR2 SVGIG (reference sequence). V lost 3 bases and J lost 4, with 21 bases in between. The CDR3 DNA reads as TGTGCCTGGAGCTGGGACCGGGTAGGGGTTGGCACTGAAGCTTTCTTT. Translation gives CAWSWDRVGVGTEAFF.

CDR3 residues: CASRSEGMGEQYF. In nucleotides, the CDR3 is TGTGCCAGCAGATCTGAGGGAATGGGCGAGCAGTACTTC. J is TRBJ2-7 and V is TRBV2, with a tentative D call TRBD2 (5 bases). The CDR3 spans 13 residues. V shed 6 bases and J shed 6 bases, with 15 bases lying between them. Germline CDR1 SNHLY, CDR2 FYNNEI.

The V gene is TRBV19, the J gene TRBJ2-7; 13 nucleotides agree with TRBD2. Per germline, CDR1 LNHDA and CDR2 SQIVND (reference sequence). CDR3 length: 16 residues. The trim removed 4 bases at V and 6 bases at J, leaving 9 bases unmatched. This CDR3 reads CASSTKTSGRAGEQYF. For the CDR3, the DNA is TGTGCCAGTAGTACCAAAACTAGCGGGAGGGCCGGCGAGCAGTACTTC.

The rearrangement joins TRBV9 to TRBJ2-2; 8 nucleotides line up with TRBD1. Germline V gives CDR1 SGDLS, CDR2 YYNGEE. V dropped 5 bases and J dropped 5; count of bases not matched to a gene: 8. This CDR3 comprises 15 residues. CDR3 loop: CASRRGQGWTGELFF. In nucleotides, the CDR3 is TGTGCCAGCAGGAGAGGACAGGGATGGACCGGGGAGCTGTTTTTT. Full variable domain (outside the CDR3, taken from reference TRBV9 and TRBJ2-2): DSGVTQTPKHLITATGQRVTLRCSPRSGDLSVYWYQQSLDQGLQFLIQYYNGEERAKGNILERFSAQQFPDLHSELNLSSLELGDSALYFCASRRGQGWTGELFFGEGSRLTVL.

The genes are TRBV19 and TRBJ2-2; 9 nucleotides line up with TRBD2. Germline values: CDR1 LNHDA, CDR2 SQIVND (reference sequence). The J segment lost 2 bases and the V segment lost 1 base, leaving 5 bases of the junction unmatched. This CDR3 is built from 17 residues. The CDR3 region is CASSIAASGANTGELFF. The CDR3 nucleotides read TGTGCCAGTAGTATAGCGGCTAGCGGGGCCAACACCGGGGAGCTGTTTTTT.

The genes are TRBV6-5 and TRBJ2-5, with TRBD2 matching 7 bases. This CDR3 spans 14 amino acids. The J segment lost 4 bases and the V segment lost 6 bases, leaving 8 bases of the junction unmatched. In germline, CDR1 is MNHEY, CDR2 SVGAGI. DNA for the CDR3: TGTGCCAGCAGGGCGGGAGAATGGGGAGAGACCCAGTACTTC. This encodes CASRAGEWGETQYF.

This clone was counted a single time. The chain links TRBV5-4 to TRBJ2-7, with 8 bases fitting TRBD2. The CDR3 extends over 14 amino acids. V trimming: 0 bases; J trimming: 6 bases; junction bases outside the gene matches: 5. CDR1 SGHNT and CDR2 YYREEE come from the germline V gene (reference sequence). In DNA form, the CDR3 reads TGTGCCAGCAGCTTGGCCGGGGGGGTTTCCGAGCAGTACTTC. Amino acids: CASSLAGGVSEQYF.

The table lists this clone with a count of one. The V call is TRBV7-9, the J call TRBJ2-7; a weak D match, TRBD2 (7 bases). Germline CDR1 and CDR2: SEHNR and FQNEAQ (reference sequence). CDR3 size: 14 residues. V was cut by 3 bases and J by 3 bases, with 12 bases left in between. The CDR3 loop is CASSFGGASYEQYF. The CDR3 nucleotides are TGTGCCAGCAGCTTTGGGGGGGCAAGCTACGAGCAGTACTTC.

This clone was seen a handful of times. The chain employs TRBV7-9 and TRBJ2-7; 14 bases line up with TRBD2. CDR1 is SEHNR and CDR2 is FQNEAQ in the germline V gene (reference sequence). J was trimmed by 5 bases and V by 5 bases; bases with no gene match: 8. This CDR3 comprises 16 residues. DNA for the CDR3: TGTGCCAGCAGCCCAGGGACTAGCGGGAGCAGGGACGAGCAGTACTTC. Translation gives CASSPGTSGSRDEQYF.

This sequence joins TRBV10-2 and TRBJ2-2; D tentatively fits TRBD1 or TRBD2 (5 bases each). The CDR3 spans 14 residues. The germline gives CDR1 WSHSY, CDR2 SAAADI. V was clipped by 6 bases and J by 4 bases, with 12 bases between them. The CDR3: CASRVVGTTGELFF. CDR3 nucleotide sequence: TGCGCCAGCAGGGTCGTCGGGACCACCGGGGAGCTGTTTTTT.

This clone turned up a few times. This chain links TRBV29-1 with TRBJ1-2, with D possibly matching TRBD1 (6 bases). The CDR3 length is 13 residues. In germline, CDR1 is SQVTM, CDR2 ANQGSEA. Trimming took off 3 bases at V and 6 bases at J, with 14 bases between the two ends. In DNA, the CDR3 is TGCAGCGTTGAGCGACAGGTTTACGATGGCTACACCTTC. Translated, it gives CSVERQVYDGYTF.

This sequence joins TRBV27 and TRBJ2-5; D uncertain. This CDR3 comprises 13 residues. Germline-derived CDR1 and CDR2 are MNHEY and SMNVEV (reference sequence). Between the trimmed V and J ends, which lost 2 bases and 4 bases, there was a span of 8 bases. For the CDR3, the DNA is TGTGCCAGCAGTTTAGCTCGAGGAGAGACCCAGTACTTC. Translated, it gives CASSLARGETQYF.

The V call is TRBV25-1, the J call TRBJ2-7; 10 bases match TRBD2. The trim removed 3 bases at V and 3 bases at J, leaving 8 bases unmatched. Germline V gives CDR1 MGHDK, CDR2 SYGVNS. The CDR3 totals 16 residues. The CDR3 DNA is TGTGCCAGCAGTGATGCTAGCGGGAGCACTCACTACGAGCAGTACTTC. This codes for CASSDASGSTHYEQYF.

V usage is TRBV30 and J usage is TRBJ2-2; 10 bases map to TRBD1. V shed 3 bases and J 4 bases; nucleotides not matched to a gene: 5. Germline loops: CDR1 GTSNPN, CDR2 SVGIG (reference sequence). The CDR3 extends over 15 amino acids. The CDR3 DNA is TGTGCCTGGAGAGCGGGACAGGGGACCACCGGGGAGCTGTTTTTT. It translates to CAWRAGQGTTGELFF.

CDR3 protein: CASSPGQGNYGYTF. The DNA for the CDR3 is TGTGCCAGCAGCCCAGGACAGGGGAACTATGGCTACACCTTC. V and J are TRBV4-2 and TRBJ1-2, with 9 bases identical to TRBD1. V shed 4 bases, J shed 2 bases, and the junction held 2 bases outside the gene matches. The length of the CDR3 is 14 residues. CDR1 and CDR2 (germline): LGHNA, YNFKEQ.

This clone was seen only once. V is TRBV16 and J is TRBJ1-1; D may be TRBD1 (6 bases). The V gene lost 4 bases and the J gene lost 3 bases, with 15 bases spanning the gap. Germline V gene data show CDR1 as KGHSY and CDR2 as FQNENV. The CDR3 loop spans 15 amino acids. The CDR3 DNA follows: TGTGCCAGCAGCCGAAACAGGGCCCAGGACACTGAAGCTTTCTTT. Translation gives CASSRNRAQDTEAFF.

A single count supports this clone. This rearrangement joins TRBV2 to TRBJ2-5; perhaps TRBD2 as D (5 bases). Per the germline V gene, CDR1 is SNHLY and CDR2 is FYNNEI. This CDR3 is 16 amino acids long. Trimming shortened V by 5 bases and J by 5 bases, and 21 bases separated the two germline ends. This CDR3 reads CASSPPIGLGWETQYF. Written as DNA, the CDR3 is TGTGCCAGCAGTCCACCAATCGGACTCGGTTGGGAGACCCAGTACTTC.

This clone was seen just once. This CDR3 is CASGDRTSGSLDEQFF. The CDR3 DNA sequence: TGCGCCAGCGGAGACCGTACTAGCGGGAGTTTAGATGAGCAGTTCTTC. The chain recombines TRBV5-1 with TRBJ2-1; TRBD2 aligns across 11 bases. This CDR3 is 16 amino acids long. V was clipped by 7 bases and J by 8 bases; unmatched bases: 14. CDR1 is SGHRS, CDR2 YFSETQ, per germline. Full variable domain (rest looked up from reference TRBV5-1 and TRBJ2-1): KAGVTQTPRYLIKTRGQQVTLSCSPISGHRSVSWYQQTPGQGLQFLFEYFSETQRNKGNFPGRFSGRQFSNSRSEMNVSTLELGDSALYLCASGDRTSGSLDEQFFGPGTRLTVL.

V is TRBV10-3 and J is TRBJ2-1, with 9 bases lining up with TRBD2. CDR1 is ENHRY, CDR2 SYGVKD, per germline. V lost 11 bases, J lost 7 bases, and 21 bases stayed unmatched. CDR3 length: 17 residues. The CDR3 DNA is TGTGCCTCCCAAGGGGGTAGCGGGAGTGAGGGATATAATGAGCAGTTCTTC. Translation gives CASQGGSGSEGYNEQFF.

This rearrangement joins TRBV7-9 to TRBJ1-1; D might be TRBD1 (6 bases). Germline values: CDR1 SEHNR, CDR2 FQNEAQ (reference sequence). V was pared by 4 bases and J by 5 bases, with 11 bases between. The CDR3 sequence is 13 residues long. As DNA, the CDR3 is TGTGCCAGCAGCTCCGGACAGAATACTGAAGCTTTCTTT. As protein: CASSSGQNTEAFF.

CDR3 region: CASSQASSRTLETQYF. The CDR3 region has the DNA TGCGCCAGCAGCCAGGCCAGTTCCAGGACTTTGGAGACCCAGTACTTC. The chain recombines TRBV4-1 with TRBJ2-5, with a weak D call TRBD2 (5 bases). V gave up 3 bases and J gave up 5 bases, with 19 bases separating them. The germline V gene encodes CDR1 MGHRA and CDR2 YSYEKL. This CDR3 has 16 residues.